The clone carrying this T cell receptor beta chain came up once. The sample originates from a study of blood T cell repertoires in COVID-19. Only in-frame clones appear in the TCRdb table, and some are missing; sequencing was by immunoSEQ multiplex PCR. The repertoire holds some 240,000 clones, with almost 90% as singletons. The receptor comes from a woman in her sixties with COVID-19, enrolled during active disease. Specimen: peripheral blood.

The chain's CDR3 is CASSVGSSYNEQFF. The CDR3 coding sequence is TGTGCCAGCAGCGTAGGGAGCTCCTACAATGAGCAGTTCTTC. This rearrangement joins TRBV9 to TRBJ2-1, with no clear D. Trimming pared 0 bases from V and 0 bases from J, leaving 4 bases between. The CDR3 runs to 14 residues. CDR1 and CDR2 (germline): SGDLS, YYNGEE.